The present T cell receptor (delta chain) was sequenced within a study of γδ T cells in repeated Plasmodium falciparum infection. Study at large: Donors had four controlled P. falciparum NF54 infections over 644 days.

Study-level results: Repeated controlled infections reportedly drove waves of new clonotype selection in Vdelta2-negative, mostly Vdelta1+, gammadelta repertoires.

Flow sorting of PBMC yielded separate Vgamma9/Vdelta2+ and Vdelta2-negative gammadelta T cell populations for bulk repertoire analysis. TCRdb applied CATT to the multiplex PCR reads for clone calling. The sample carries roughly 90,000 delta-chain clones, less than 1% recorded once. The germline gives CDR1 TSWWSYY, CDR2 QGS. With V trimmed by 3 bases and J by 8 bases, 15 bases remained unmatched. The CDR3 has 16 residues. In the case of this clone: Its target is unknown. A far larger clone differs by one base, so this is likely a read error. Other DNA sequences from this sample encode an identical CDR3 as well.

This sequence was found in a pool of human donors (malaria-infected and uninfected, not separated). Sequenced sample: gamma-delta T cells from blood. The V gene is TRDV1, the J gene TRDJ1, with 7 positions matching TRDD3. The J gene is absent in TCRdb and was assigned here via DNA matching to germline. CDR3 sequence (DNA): TGTGCTCTTGGGGAGCTGGGAGGGATACTCGAGGGCAAACTCATCTTT. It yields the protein CALGELGGILEGKLIF.